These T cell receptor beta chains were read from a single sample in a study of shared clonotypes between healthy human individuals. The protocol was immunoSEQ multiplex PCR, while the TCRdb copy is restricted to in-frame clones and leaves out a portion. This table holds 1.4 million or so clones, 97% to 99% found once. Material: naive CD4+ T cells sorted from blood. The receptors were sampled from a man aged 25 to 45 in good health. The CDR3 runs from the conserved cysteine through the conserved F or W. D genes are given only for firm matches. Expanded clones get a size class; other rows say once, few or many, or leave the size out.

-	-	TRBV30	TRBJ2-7	CAWSPREGAPGFSPYEQYF	TGTGCCTGGAGCCCGAGGGAGGGGGCGCCCGGTTTCTCCCCCTACGAGCAGTACTTC
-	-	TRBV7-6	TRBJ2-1	CASSLDPTSYNEQFF	TGTGCCAGCAGCTTAGACCCAACCTCCTACAATGAGCAGTTCTTC
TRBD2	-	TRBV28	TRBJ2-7	CASGGLAWGWQYF	TGTGCCTCCGGGGGACTAGCGTGGGGATGGCAGTACTTC
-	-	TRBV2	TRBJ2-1	CASPRRQNYNEQFF	TGTGCCAGTCCGCGGCGCCAAAACTACAATGAGCAGTTCTTC
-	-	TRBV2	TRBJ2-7	CASSEQGKAYEQYF	TGTGCCAGCAGTGAACAAGGGAAAGCATACGAGCAGTACTTC
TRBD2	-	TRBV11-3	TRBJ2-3	CASSLTVGGRAADTQYF	TGTGCCAGCAGCTTAACGGTAGGCGGGAGGGCCGCAGATACGCAGTATTTT
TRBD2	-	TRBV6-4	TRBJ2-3	CASRRLAGRTDTQYF	TGTGCCAGCAGAAGACTAGCGGGACGGACAGATACGCAGTATTTT
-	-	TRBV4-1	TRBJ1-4	CASSQSGTNEKLFF	TGCGCCAGCAGCCAGTCGGGAACTAATGAAAAACTGTTTTTT
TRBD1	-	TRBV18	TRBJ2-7	CASSLHPGQNYEQYF	TGTGCCAGCTCCCTTCATCCGGGACAGAACTACGAGCAGTACTTC
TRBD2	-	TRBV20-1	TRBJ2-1	CSASLAGARFF	TGCAGTGCTAGCTTAGCGGGAGCTCGGTTCTTC
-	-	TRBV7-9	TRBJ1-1	CASNLDLQNTEAFF	TGTGCCAGCAACCTAGACCTACAGAACACTGAAGCTTTCTTT
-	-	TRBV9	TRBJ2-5	CASSEGQETQYF	TGTGCCAGCTCTGAAGGTCAGGAGACCCAGTACTTC
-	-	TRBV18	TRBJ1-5	CASSPDLTQPQHF	TGTGCCAGCTCACCGGACTTGACTCAGCCCCAGCATTTT
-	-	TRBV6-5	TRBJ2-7	CASIGRGYEQYF	TGTGCCAGCATAGGGAGAGGTTACGAGCAGTACTTC
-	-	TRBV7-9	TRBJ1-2	CASSRANYGYTF	TGTGCCAGCTCCAGGGCTAACTATGGCTACACCTTC
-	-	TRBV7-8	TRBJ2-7	CASSPRTREQYF	TGTGCCAGCAGCCCTCGGACTCGAGAGCAGTACTTC
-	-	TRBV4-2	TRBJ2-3	CASSQDRWDTQYF	TGTGCCAGCAGCCAAGATCGGTGGGATACGCAGTATTTT
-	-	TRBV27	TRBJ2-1	CASRTGSWNEQFF	TGTGCCAGCAGGACGGGGTCTTGGAATGAGCAGTTCTTC
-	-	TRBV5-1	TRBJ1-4	CASSLMLGTNEKLFF	TGCGCCAGCAGCTTGATGTTGGGCACAAATGAAAAACTGTTTTTT
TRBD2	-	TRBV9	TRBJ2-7	CASSVAASGRAHEQYF	TGTGCCAGCAGCGTAGCGGCTAGCGGGAGGGCCCACGAGCAGTACTTC
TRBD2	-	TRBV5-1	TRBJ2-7	CASSQPWTSGSYEQYF	TGCGCCAGCAGCCAACCATGGACTAGCGGGAGCTACGAGCAGTACTTC
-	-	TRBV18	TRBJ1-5	CASSPRTSDQPQHF	TGTGCCAGCTCACCACGAACCTCGGACCAGCCCCAGCATTTT
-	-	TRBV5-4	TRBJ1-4	CASSFSREGEKLFF	TGTGCCAGCAGCTTTTCCAGGGAGGGTGAAAAACTGTTTTTT
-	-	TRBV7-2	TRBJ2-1	CASSLPGSSYNEQFF	TGTGCCAGCAGCTTGCCAGGGAGCTCCTACAATGAGCAGTTCTTC
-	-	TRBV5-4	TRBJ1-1	CASSFQGRTLSTEAFF	TGTGCCAGCAGCTTTCAGGGGCGGACTCTCAGCACTGAAGCTTTCTTT
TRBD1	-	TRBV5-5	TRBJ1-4	CASSAGTGGSEKLFF	TGTGCCAGCAGCGCAGGGACAGGGGGTAGTGAAAAACTGTTTTTT
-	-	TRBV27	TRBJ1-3	CASSSLTASSGNTIYF	TGTGCCAGCAGTTCTTTGACAGCTAGCTCTGGAAACACCATATATTTT
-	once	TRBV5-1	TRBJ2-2	CASSLAWPSNPPTGELFF	TGCGCCAGCAGCTTGGCCTGGCCATCGAATCCCCCGACCGGGGAGCTGTTTTTT
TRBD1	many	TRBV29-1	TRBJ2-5	CSVEPDRGRQETQYF	TGCAGCGTTGAACCCGACAGGGGACGCCAAGAGACCCAGTACTTC
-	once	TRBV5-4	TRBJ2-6	CASSLVGGGSLSGANVLTF	TGTGCCAGCAGCCTGGTGGGGGGCGGGAGTCTCTCTGGGGCCAACGTCCTGACTTTC
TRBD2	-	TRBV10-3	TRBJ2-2	CAIGLASGIPTGELFF	TGTGCCATCGGTCTGGCTAGCGGGATCCCCACCGGGGAGCTGTTTTTT
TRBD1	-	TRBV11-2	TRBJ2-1	CASSSGTGNYNEQFF	TGTGCCAGCAGCTCAGGGACAGGTAACTACAATGAGCAGTTCTTC
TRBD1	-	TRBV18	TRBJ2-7	CASSGGQGGEQYF	TGTGCCAGCTCAGGCGGACAGGGAGGCGAGCAGTACTTC
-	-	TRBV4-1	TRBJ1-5	CASRSIDSSNQPQHF	TGCGCCAGCAGGTCAATCGACAGTAGCAATCAGCCCCAGCATTTT
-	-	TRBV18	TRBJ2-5	CASSPSPTDSGETQYF	TGTGCCAGCTCACCTTCTCCGACAGATTCGGGAGAGACCCAGTACTTC
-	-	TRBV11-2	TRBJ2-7	CASSFGVSSYEQYF	TGTGCCAGCAGCTTTGGGGTCAGCTCCTACGAGCAGTACTTC
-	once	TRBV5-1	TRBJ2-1	CASRITQGRNEQFF	TGCGCCAGCAGGATCACTCAGGGGCGCAATGAGCAGTTCTTC
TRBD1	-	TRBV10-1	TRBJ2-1	CASSGNRGNEQFF	TGCGCCAGCAGTGGGAACAGGGGGAATGAGCAGTTCTTC
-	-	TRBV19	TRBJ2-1	CASSKVYNEQFF	TGTGCCAGTAGTAAGGTCTACAATGAGCAGTTCTTC
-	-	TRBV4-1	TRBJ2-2	CASSQDPSGAANTGELFF	TGCGCCAGCAGCCAAGATCCTTCGGGGGCAGCGAACACCGGGGAGCTGTTTTTT
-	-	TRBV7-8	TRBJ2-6	CASSLVWTAGANVLTF	TGTGCCAGCAGCTTAGTATGGACAGCCGGGGCCAACGTCCTGACTTTC